The 28 T cell receptor beta chains in this list originate from one sample, sequenced in a study of blood T cell repertoires in COVID-19. This table comes from immunoSEQ multiplex PCR, and its TCRdb copy is limited to in-frame clones, with some not included. The sample comprises 75,000 to 95,000 clones, approximately 90% of which are singletons, and approximately 4.4% rests with the top ten. Specimen: peripheral blood. The receptors originated from a man aged 45 to 65 with active COVID-19.

V is TRBV5-1 and J is TRBJ1-1; D uncertain. The CDR3 length is 16 residues. The germline CDR1 and CDR2 sequences are SGHRS and YFSETQ. V lost 4 bases to trimming and J lost 0 bases, with 16 bases between them. The CDR3 here is CASSEDGRRVNTEAFF. DNA of the CDR3: TGCGCCAGCAGCGAAGACGGGAGGCGAGTGAACACTGAAGCTTTCTTT.

V usage is TRBV7-8 and J usage is TRBJ2-2; 15 nucleotides agree with TRBD2. The germline CDR1 and CDR2 sequences are SGHVS and FQNEAQ. This CDR3 is 19 amino acids long. With V trimmed by 6 bases and J by 7 bases, 15 bases remained unmatched. Here the CDR3 DNA reads TGTGCCAGCAGAATAAGAACCTGGACTAGCGGGGGGGCCGGCGGGGAGCTGTTTTTT. Residues: CASRIRTWTSGGAGGELFF. The full variable domain, in which reference TRBV7-8 and TRBJ2-2 provide the parts outside the CDR3, is GAGVSQSPRYKVAKRGQDVALRCDPISGHVSLFWYQQALGQGPEFLTYFQNEAQLDKSGLPSDRFFAERPEGSVSTLKIQRTQQEDSAVYLCASRIRTWTSGGAGGELFFGEGSRLTVL.

The chain combines TRBV5-5 with TRBJ1-1; a weak D match, TRBD1 (5 bases). The CDR3 covers 15 residues. V lost 0 bases and J lost 3, with 12 bases in between. Germline V lookup: CDR1 SGHKS, CDR2 YYEKEE (reference sequence). The DNA of the CDR3 is TGTGCCAGCAGCTTGGAGGGGTTTGTCGACACTGAAGCTTTCTTT. It encodes CASSLEGFVDTEAFF.

The chain employs TRBV28 and TRBJ1-1; D may be TRBD1 (5 bases). The V and J ends lost 6 bases and 3 bases respectively, with 8 bases between them. This CDR3 region has 12 residues. From germline, CDR1 is MDHEN and CDR2 SYDVKM. CDR3 coding DNA: TGTGCCAGCAGAGAACAGGACACTGAAGCTTTCTTT. Its translation: CASREQDTEAFF.

The chain couples TRBV12-3 or TRBV12-4 to TRBJ2-7; maybe TRBD2 (6 bases). The CDR3 is 12 residues long. V lost 7 bases, J lost 6 bases, and 13 bases lay in between. The CDR3 here is CASTRGGAEQYF. The CDR3, as DNA: TGTGCCAGCACGAGGGGCGGGGCCGAGCAGTACTTC.

This clone came up once. This rearrangement joins TRBV4-3 to TRBJ1-5, with D unresolved. The CDR3 loop spans 16 amino acids. The germline CDR1 and CDR2 sequences are LGHNA and YSLEER. Between the trimmed V and J ends, which lost 3 bases and 0 bases, there was a span of 12 bases. CDR3 sequence reads: CASSQRRGNSNQPQHF. The CDR3 bases are TGCGCCAGCAGCCAGCGCCGGGGAAATAGCAATCAGCCCCAGCATTTT.

The rearrangement uses TRBV19 and TRBJ1-5; D might be TRBD1 (6 bases). This CDR3 region has 16 residues. Trimming took off 7 bases at V and 6 bases at J, with 22 bases between the two ends. From germline, CDR1 is LNHDA and CDR2 SQIVND (reference sequence). The CDR3 reads CASTRDVGQGGQPQHF. Here the CDR3 DNA reads TGTGCCAGTACCCGAGATGTGGGACAAGGAGGTCAGCCCCAGCATTTT.

The rearrangement uses TRBV7-2 and TRBJ1-2; maybe TRBD1 (5 bases). Trimming took 1 base from V and 4 from J, leaving 13 bases between them. This CDR3 spans 15 amino acids. CDR1 is SGHTA and CDR2 is FQGNSA in the germline V gene. The CDR3: CASSLVTGGGYGYTF. CDR3 in DNA: TGTGCCAGCAGCTTAGTGACTGGCGGGGGCTATGGCTACACCTTC.

V is TRBV5-1 and J is TRBJ2-7, with unresolved D. V was trimmed by 4 bases and J by 0 bases, leaving 14 bases between them. Germline CDR1 SGHRS, CDR2 YFSETQ. The CDR3 runs to 15 residues. CDR3 protein: CASSPNRFSSYEQYF. In DNA, the CDR3 is TGCGCCAGCAGCCCGAACAGATTTAGCTCCTACGAGCAGTACTTC. The whole variable domain, filled in from reference TRBV5-1 and TRBJ2-7, reads KAGVTQTPRYLIKTRGQQVTLSCSPISGHRSVSWYQQTPGQGLQFLFEYFSETQRNKGNFPGRFSGRQFSNSRSEMNVSTLELGDSALYLCASSPNRFSSYEQYFGPGTRLTVT.

This chain joins TRBV7-3 and TRBJ1-6; TRBD1 agrees at 10 bases. The CDR3 sequence is 13 residues long. The trim removed 5 bases at V and 11 bases at J, leaving 3 bases unmatched. CDR1 SGHTA and CDR2 FQGTGA come from the germline V gene. The CDR3 region has the DNA TGTGCCAGCAGCGCGGACAGGGGGGCACCCCTCCACTTT. Translation: CASSADRGAPLHF.

This sequence joins TRBV5-4 and TRBJ1-2, with D hard to call. Germline CDR1 reads SGHNT; CDR2 reads YYREEE (reference sequence). V gave up 0 bases and J gave up 0 bases, with 6 bases separating them. The CDR3 spans 14 residues. Here the CDR3 reads CASSLEVANYGYTF. DNA of the CDR3: TGTGCCAGCAGCTTGGAAGTAGCTAACTATGGCTACACCTTC.

The V gene is TRBV30, the J gene TRBJ1-1; 7 positions match TRBD1. V shed 4 bases and J 1 base; nucleotides not matched to a gene: 6. CDR1 is GTSNPN and CDR2 is SVGIG in the germline V gene (reference sequence). The CDR3 has 14 amino acids. The CDR3 sequence is CAWTPGGSNTEAFF. DNA for the CDR3: TGTGCCTGGACCCCAGGGGGTTCGAACACTGAAGCTTTCTTT. Full variable domain (remainder filled in from reference TRBV30 and TRBJ1-1): SQTIHQWPATLVQPVGSPLSLECTVEGTSNPNLYWYRQAAGRGLQLLFYSVGIGQISSEVPQNLSASRPQDRQFILSSKKLLLSDSGFYLCAWTPGGSNTEAFFGQGTRLTVV.

CDR3 loop: CASSFLGVGSPLHF. Written as DNA, the CDR3 is TGTGCCAGCAGCTTCCTAGGGGTCGGGTCACCCCTCCACTTT. The chain uses TRBV7-2 and TRBJ1-6; perhaps TRBD1 as D (5 bases). Trimming shortened V by 3 bases and J by 10 bases, and 13 bases separated the two germline ends. This CDR3 has 14 residues. Germline assignment: CDR1 SGHTA and CDR2 FQGNSA.

The CDR3 here is CARAGQGRGKLFF. As DNA, the CDR3 is TGTGCCAGGGCGGGACAGGGTCGGGGAAAACTGTTTTTT. The V gene is TRBV6-5, the J gene TRBJ1-4, with 9 bases identical to TRBD1. Germline V gene sequence: CDR1 MNHEY, CDR2 SVGAGI. The CDR3 runs 13 residues. Unmatched junction bases numbered 9, after V lost 9 bases and J lost 10 bases.

The chain's CDR3 is CASSYTEDGYTF. The CDR3 coding sequence is TGTGCCAGCAGTTACACGGAGGATGGCTACACCTTC. This chain joins TRBV6-6 and TRBJ1-2; no clear D. The length of the CDR3 is 12 residues. The germline CDR1 and CDR2 sequences are MNHNY and SVGAGI (reference sequence). Deletions cut 2 bases from V and 6 bases from J, with 7 bases between.

The chain joins TRBV28 to TRBJ2-4, with 10 positions matching TRBD1. Germline-derived CDR1 and CDR2 are MDHEN and SYDVKM. J lost 2 bases, V lost 5 bases, and 15 bases had no gene match. This CDR3 comprises 19 residues. In nucleotides, the CDR3 is TGTGCCAGCAGTCTTGGGCCCTGGGGGACAGGGGTTCCCAAAAACATTCAGTACTTC. Protein product: CASSLGPWGTGVPKNIQYF.

This clone was detected a few times. This chain uses TRBV6-4 with TRBJ2-1, with D hard to call. From germline, CDR1 is MRHNA and CDR2 SNTAGT. V was trimmed by 3 bases and J by 4 bases, leaving 10 bases between them. This CDR3 comprises 14 residues. The CDR3 sequence: CASSENSGYNEQFF. The DNA for the CDR3 is TGTGCCAGCAGTGAGAACTCGGGTTACAATGAGCAGTTCTTC.

The rearrangement links TRBV7-2 to TRBJ2-7; D is uncertain. The germline gives CDR1 SGHTA, CDR2 FQGNSA. CDR3 length: 15 amino acids. V was shortened by 5 bases and J by 3 bases, with 17 bases between the two germline ends. CDR3 sequence (DNA): TGTGCCAGCAGCCGCCGTCCTGGGCCGGACTACGAGCAGTACTTC. It translates to CASSRRPGPDYEQYF.

The chain uses TRBV5-1 and TRBJ1-3; a weak D match, TRBD1 (5 bases). Germline lookup yields CDR1 SGHRS and CDR2 YFSETQ. This CDR3 comprises 15 residues. The V end lost 5 bases, the J end lost 0 bases, and 12 bases lay between the germline ends. The CDR3 sequence is CASSTGGISGNTIYF. The CDR3, as DNA: TGCGCCAGCAGTACGGGGGGAATCTCTGGAAACACCATATATTTT. The full variable domain, completed using reference TRBV5-1 and TRBJ1-3, is KAGVTQTPRYLIKTRGQQVTLSCSPISGHRSVSWYQQTPGQGLQFLFEYFSETQRNKGNFPGRFSGRQFSNSRSEMNVSTLELGDSALYLCASSTGGISGNTIYFGEGSWLTVV.

This clone was recorded once. This rearrangement joins TRBV5-5 to TRBJ2-2; 7 bases line up with TRBD1. CDR1 and CDR2 from the germline V gene are SGHKS and YYEKEE (reference sequence). The V and J ends lost 3 bases and 4 bases, in that order; junction bases with no gene match: 12. CDR3 length equals 17 residues. The chain's CDR3 is CASSSVDRDQLTGELFF. DNA for the CDR3: TGTGCCAGCAGCTCTGTAGACAGGGACCAACTCACCGGGGAGCTGTTTTTT.

The V call is TRBV28, the J call TRBJ2-7; maybe TRBD1 (6 bases). The CDR3 has 18 residues. The germline CDR1 and CDR2 sequences are MDHEN and SYDVKM. V gave up 3 bases and J gave up 3 bases, with 24 bases separating them. CDR3 loop: CASSFGSAGTPPHYEQYF. In DNA form, the CDR3 reads TGTGCCAGCAGTTTTGGATCTGCAGGGACACCACCCCACTACGAGCAGTACTTC.

The chain has TRBV5-5 and TRBJ2-5, with D maybe TRBD2 (6 bases). From germline, CDR1 is SGHKS and CDR2 YYEKEE (reference sequence). The CDR3 is made up of 18 amino acids. V lost 2 bases, J lost 0 bases, and 20 bases lay in between. CDR3 DNA: TGTGCCAGCAGCTTTGGAGGGGACTCCAGCGGGTACCAAGAGACCCAGTACTTC. This gives the protein CASSFGGDSSGYQETQYF.

The chain combines TRBV5-4 with TRBJ2-2, with 11 bases aligning to TRBD2. With V trimmed by 4 bases and J by 7 bases, 6 bases remained unmatched. Germline V CDR1 and CDR2: SGHNT, YYREEE (reference sequence). The CDR3 extends over 15 amino acids. CDR3 loop: CASSPSGRSYGELFF. In DNA, the CDR3 is TGTGCCAGCAGCCCTAGCGGGAGGTCGTACGGGGAGCTGTTTTTT.

Here the CDR3 reads CASSLWETTDTQYF. CDR3 nucleotides: TGTGCCAGCAGCTTGTGGGAGACCACAGATACGCAGTATTTT. This chain links TRBV11-2 with TRBJ2-3; D is perhaps TRBD2 (5 bases). Germline CDR1 and CDR2: SGHAT and FQNNGV. The CDR3 length is 14 residues. Trimming removed 3 bases at V and 2 bases at J, with 9 bases between.

For the CDR3, the DNA is TGTGCCAGCTCACCCAGGGGGCTGGGGGGAAACACCATATATTTT. This sequence encodes CASSPRGLGGNTIYF. This chain uses TRBV9 with TRBJ1-3; 8 bases are a match to TRBD1. Germline V gives CDR1 SGDLS, CDR2 YYNGEE. V was pared by 7 bases and J by 4 bases, with 10 bases of the junction left unmatched. This CDR3 region has 15 residues.

The chain combines TRBV6-6 with TRBJ1-4; D might be TRBD1 (6 bases). From germline, CDR1 is MNHNY and CDR2 SVGAGI (reference sequence). V was pared by 6 bases and J by 3 bases, with 11 bases between. CDR3 size: 14 residues. The CDR3 DNA reads as TGTGCCAGCAGCGTCAGGGGCCCTAATGAAAAACTGTTTTTT. Translating it yields CASSVRGPNEKLFF.

The CDR3 spells CSVARGQKNTEAFF. In DNA form, the CDR3 reads TGCAGCGTTGCCCGAGGACAGAAGAACACTGAAGCTTTCTTT. V usage is TRBV29-1 and J usage is TRBJ1-1, with a weak D call TRBD1 (6 bases). The germline V gene encodes CDR1 SQVTM and CDR2 ANQGSEA. Between the trimmed V and J ends, which lost 4 bases and 1 base, there was a span of 13 bases. The CDR3 spans 14 residues. The full variable domain, its missing parts supplied by reference TRBV29-1 and TRBJ1-1, is SAVISQKPSRDICQRGTSLTIQCQVDSQVTMMFWYRQQPGQSLTLIATANQGSEATYESGFVIDKFPISRPNLTFSTLTVSNMSPEDSSIYLCSVARGQKNTEAFFGQGTRLTVV.

J is TRBJ1-5 and V is TRBV28, with a tentative D call TRBD1 (6 bases). V shed 7 bases and J shed 6 bases, with 10 bases lying between them. This CDR3 is 12 amino acids long. The germline V gene encodes CDR1 MDHEN and CDR2 SYDVKM. The CDR3, as DNA: TGTGCCAGCAATCCGACAGGTCAGCCCCAGCATTTT. Its protein product is CASNPTGQPQHF.